This is a list of T cell receptor beta chains from one sample in a study of glioma-infiltrating T cells after dendritic cell vaccination. Assay: immunoSEQ multiplex PCR; the TCRdb copy retains only in-frame clones and omits some. The table lists about 92,000 clones, around 86% of them singletons. Sequencing was performed on blood, taken before dendritic cell vaccination. These TCRs come from a human donor with glioblastoma. Both conserved end residues are part of each CDR3. D genes are given only for firm matches. Rows give clone size only sometimes, using once, few, many, or a class for an expanded clone.

.	TRBV7-2	TRBD2	TRBJ2-2	TGTGCCAGCAGCTTAGTTGATAGCGGGACCGGGGAGCTGTTTTTT	CASSLVDSGTGELFF
.	TRBV2	.	TRBJ2-3	TGTGCCAGCAGAGGGCCAGGGCCCACAGATACGCAGTATTTT	CASRGPGPTDTQYF
few	TRBV5-6	TRBD2	TRBJ2-7	TGTGCCAGCAGCTTGGCCGGCGGGAGGCGTGATAGGGGCAGCTACGAGCAGTACTTC	CASSLAGGRRDRGSYEQYF
once	TRBV28	.	TRBJ2-7	TGTGCCAGCAGCCGACTTAGTGGGGGGACCTACGAGCAGTACTTC	CASSRLSGGTYEQYF
.	TRBV7-3	TRBD2	TRBJ2-2	TGTGCCAGCAGCTCCCTGACTAGCGGGGGACTTTTACACACCGGGGAGCTGTTTTTT	CASSSLTSGGLLHTGELFF
few	TRBV2	TRBD1	TRBJ2-7	TGTGCCAGCAGCGACAGGGGCGAGCAGTACTTC	CASSDRGEQYF
few	TRBV7-9	.	TRBJ2-7	TGTGCCAGCAGCTTAGGTCTTACTAAGGACTTATTTTACGAGCAGTACTTC	CASSLGLTKDLFYEQYF
.	TRBV5-4	.	TRBJ2-2	TGTGCCAGCAGCTTGAGATTAACCCAGATTCCCGGGGAGCTGTTTTTT	CASSLRLTQIPGELFF
.	TRBV6-5	.	TRBJ1-1	TGTGCCAGCTCGGGGGGGTACACTGAAGCTTTCTTT	CASSGGYTEAFF
.	TRBV7-9	TRBD1	TRBJ2-1	TGTGCCAGCAGCTTAGATTTTCTTGGGACAGGGGTGAATGAGCAGTTCTTC	CASSLDFLGTGVNEQFF
.	TRBV7-8	.	TRBJ1-2	TGTGCCAGCAGCTTGGGATGGCGGACTTTAGACTATGGCTACACCTTC	CASSLGWRTLDYGYTF
.	TRBV7-2	TRBD1	TRBJ1-2	TGTGCCAGCAGCTCGATACAGGGGGGTGATGGCTACACCTTC	CASSSIQGGDGYTF
few	TRBV10-3	.	TRBJ2-5	TGTGCCATCAGGGGGAGGCTGGAAGAGACCCAGTACTTC	CAIRGRLEETQYF
.	TRBV7-3	.	TRBJ2-6	TGTGCCAGCAGCTTCAACCGGGACACCCTTCGGTCCCCTGGGGCCAACGTCCTGACTTTC	CASSFNRDTLRSPGANVLTF
few	TRBV18	.	TRBJ2-4	TGTGCCAGCTCCCCGCTAGAGCCGACAGCAAAAAACATTCAGTACTTC	CASSPLEPTAKNIQYF
many	TRBV7-8	.	TRBJ2-7	TGTGCCAGCAGCTTAGTACAGGGACCTTCAAGGGAGCAGTACTTC	CASSLVQGPSREQYF
.	TRBV27	.	TRBJ2-5	TGTGCCAGCAGTTCAGTTACCCAAGAGACCCAGTACTTC	CASSSVTQETQYF
.	TRBV7-9	.	TRBJ2-7	TGTGCCAGCAGCTCGACAGATACTTCGACCTACGAGCAGTACTTC	CASSSTDTSTYEQYF
.	TRBV5-1	.	TRBJ2-7	TGCGCCAGCAGCTTTCGGGGGGCCGAGGGGGAGCAGTACTTC	CASSFRGAEGEQYF
.	TRBV19	TRBD2	TRBJ2-4	TGTGCCAGTAGTCAGGCGGCGGGGGGGCTGTTCCTAGCCAAAAACATTCAGTACTTC	CASSQAAGGLFLAKNIQYF
.	TRBV6-1	TRBD2	TRBJ2-2	TGTGCCAGCAGTGAAGGGACTAGATTGAACACCGGGGAGCTGTTTTTT	CASSEGTRLNTGELFF
.	TRBV5-4	.	TRBJ2-1	TGTGCCGGACGACTAGACTCCTACAATGAGCAGTTCTTC	CAGRLDSYNEQFF